What follows are 29 T cell receptor beta chains derived from one specimen sequenced in a study of Graves' ophthalmopathy and Graves' hyperthyroidism. RNA transcripts were the template, and TCR beta CDR3 regions were amplified from them. The workflow started with a first-round RT-PCR run with HTBI primers and then moved on to a second-round multiplex PCR. TCRdb independently ran MiXCR on the multiplex PCR reads; one entry per CDR3 protein. Seen here are approximately 1.2 million distinct CDR3 sequences, 35% to 40% observed once, and the top ten hold over 8.5%. The source material was peripheral blood or thyroid tissue (not recorded which). The receptors originated from an adult man with Graves' hyperthyroidism.

This clonotype has at least ten counts. V gene TRBV20-1 combines with J gene TRBJ1-2; D is unresolved. The CDR3 sequence is 15 residues long. Germline-derived CDR1 and CDR2 are DFQATT and SNEGSKA (reference sequence). V was cut by 5 bases and J by 3 bases, with 19 bases left in between. CDR3 nucleotide sequence: TGCAGTGCTGACCCCGGAGCAGGCGGTTACTATGGCTACACCTTC. Translating it yields CSADPGAGGYYGYTF.

As concerns this clonotype: A junction end diverges from the germline sequence, so it may reflect a read error. The chain is built from TRBV9 and TRBJ2-2; 8 positions match TRBD2. Germline CDR1 reads SGDLS; CDR2 reads YYNGEE. This CDR3 comprises 10 residues. CDR3 region: CASTAGGLFF. CDR3 DNA: TGTGCCAGCACCGCGGGGGGGCTGTTTTTT. Full variable domain (missing parts from reference TRBV9 and TRBJ2-2): DSGVTQTPKHLITATGQRVTLRCSPRSGDLSVYWYQQSLDQGLQFLIQYYNGEERAKGNILERFSAQQFPDLHSELNLSSLELGDSALYFCASTAGGLFFGEGSRLTVL.

The chain combines TRBV15 with TRBJ1-5; D is perhaps TRBD1 (6 bases). Per the germline V gene, CDR1 is LNHNV and CDR2 is YYDKDF (reference sequence). The germline V and J ends were trimmed by 6 bases and 5 bases, with 11 bases remaining between them. The CDR3 spans 13 residues. The CDR3 bases are TGTGCCACCAGGACAGGTCGCGATCAGCCCCAGCATTTT. Residues: CATRTGRDQPQHF. The whole variable domain, filled in from reference TRBV15 and TRBJ1-5, reads DAMVIQNPRYQVTQFGKPVTLSCSQTLNHNVMYWYQQKSSQAPKLLFHYYDKDFNNEADTPDNFQSRRPNTSFCFLDIRSPGLGDTAMYLCATRTGRDQPQHFGDGTRLSIL.

This clonotype has a count of ten or more. The chain links TRBV2 to TRBJ1-6; TRBD1 matches at 8 bases. The germline CDR1 and CDR2 sequences are SNHLY and FYNNEI. This CDR3 spans 13 amino acids. J lost 7 bases, V lost 11 bases, and 7 bases had no gene match. This CDR3 reads CADGQGRNSPLHF. For the CDR3, the DNA is TGTGCCGACGGACAGGGTCGCAATTCACCCCTCCACTTT.

This clonotype was seen a few times. The rearrangement joins TRBV7-2 to TRBJ2-5, with 11 nucleotides matching TRBD2. This CDR3 spans 16 amino acids. Germline V gene sequence: CDR1 SGHTA, CDR2 FQGNSA. Trimming took 5 bases from V and 4 from J; bases not matched to a gene: 9. The CDR3 DNA is TGTGCCAGCAGCCCAGGACTAGCGGGTGGCGCAGAGACCCAGTACTTC. Protein product: CASSPGLAGGAETQYF.

The V and J genes are TRBV3-1 and TRBJ1-2; TRBD1 might be the D (5 bases). From germline, CDR1 is LGHDT and CDR2 YNNKEL (reference sequence). The CDR3 spans 12 residues. V lost 1 base and J lost 10, with 10 bases in between. CDR3 amino acids: CASSQGKQAYTF. CDR3 nucleotide sequence: TGTGCCAGCAGCCAAGGGAAACAGGCCTACACCTTC.

As to this clonotype: No conserved phenylalanine or tryptophan ends this CDR3, so it is likely a read error. The DNA is left out, because the CDR3 cannot be placed on it with certainty; the CDR3 is given as TCRdb lists it. CDR3 residues: CASSQPGGRAIS. V is TRBV7-2 and J is TRBJ1-1; the DNA was not compared with TRBD1, the D call given in the table. Germline CDR1 SGHTA, CDR2 FQGNSA. The CDR3 spans 12 amino acids, including both terminal residues.

This clonotype was seen more than once but under ten times. The chain couples TRBV12-5 to TRBJ1-1; D gene unclear. The CDR3 loop spans 12 amino acids. The V end was cut by 2 bases, the J end by 4 bases, with 5 bases between. Germline V CDR1 and CDR2: LGHNT, FRNRAP. CDR3 sequence (DNA): TGTGCTAGTGGTTTGCCGGGCACTGAAGCTTTCTTT. Its protein product is CASGLPGTEAFF.

The CDR3 here is CASSSVQTGPMREGQSSEQYF. The CDR3 DNA is TGCGCCAGCAGCTCGGTCCAAACGGGGCCAATGCGGGAGGGGCAGTCCAGCGAGCAGTACTTC. The V gene is TRBV5-1, the J gene TRBJ2-7, with TRBD2 matching over 9 bases. Per the germline V gene, CDR1 is SGHRS and CDR2 is YFSETQ. The CDR3 has 21 amino acids. Trimming at V came to 3 bases and at J to 6 bases, leaving 28 bases not matched to a gene.

The chain employs TRBV30 and TRBJ2-7, with D uncertain. The CDR3 consists of 11 residues. The V end was cut by 1 base, the J end by 12 bases, with 13 bases between. The germline CDR1 and CDR2 sequences are GTSNPN and SVGIG (reference sequence). The CDR3 sequence is CAWSESGPRYF. Written as DNA, the CDR3 is TGTGCCTGGAGTGAATCAGGCCCTCGGTACTTC.

Remarks on this clonotype: The germline gene is not matched at one end of the junction; a read error may be the cause. V is TRBV20-1 and J is TRBJ2-7, with 11 positions matching TRBD2. This CDR3 comprises 15 residues. Germline lookup yields CDR1 DFQATT and CDR2 SNEGSKA (reference sequence). The CDR3 is CNARDSGRARNEQYF. The CDR3 region has the DNA TGCAATGCTAGAGATAGCGGGAGGGCCAGAAACGAGCAGTACTTC.

The CDR3 nucleotides are TGTGCCAGCAGTTACGTACAGACCTACGAGCAGTACTTC. The encoded protein is CASSYVQTYEQYF. J is TRBJ2-7 and V is TRBV6-2 or TRBV6-3; D remains ambiguous. CDR3 length equals 13 residues. Trimming removed 2 bases at V and 2 bases at J, with 7 bases between. Germline V gene sequence: CDR1 MNHEY, CDR2 SVGEGT.

This CDR3 is CSVGKGGVTGELFF. As DNA, the CDR3 is TGCAGCGTGGGGAAGGGAGGGGTAACCGGGGAGCTGTTTTTT. This sequence joins TRBV29-1 and TRBJ2-2, with 7 bases aligning to TRBD2. V lost 6 bases, J lost 5 bases, and 9 bases stayed unmatched. Germline CDR1 reads SQVTM; CDR2 reads ANQGSEA. The CDR3 covers 14 residues.

V gene TRBV20-1 combines with J gene TRBJ2-3; 12 nucleotides align to TRBD2. CDR1 DFQATT and CDR2 SNEGSKA come from the germline V gene (reference sequence). The CDR3 has 14 amino acids. Losses at the gene ends were 6 bases for V and 6 bases for J; bases not matched to a gene: 7. In nucleotides, the CDR3 is TGCAGTGCGGACCCTAGCGGGGGGGGGGATACGCAGTATTTT. It encodes CSADPSGGGDTQYF.

As regards this clonotype: At one boundary the junction diverges from the germline segment, which might be a read error. The chain uses TRBV12-3 or TRBV12-4 and TRBJ1-1; TRBD1 might be the D (6 bases). This CDR3 is 15 amino acids long. The DNA of the CDR3 is TGTGCCAGCAGTCCCTGGGACACGGGGAACACTGAAGCCTTCTTT. It specifies CASSPWDTGNTEAFF.

This clonotype was found once. The chain couples TRBV7-2 to TRBJ1-1; perhaps TRBD1 as D (6 bases). The germline V and J ends were trimmed by 5 bases and 7 bases, with 17 bases remaining between them. The CDR3 has 14 residues. Germline V gives CDR1 SGHTA, CDR2 FQGNSA. Here the CDR3 DNA reads TGTGCCAGCAGCCCTCTAGGGGGTGTGGGTGAAGCTTTCTTT. Its translation is CASSPLGGVGEAFF. Looking up the rest from reference TRBV7-2 and TRBJ1-1 gives the full variable domain: GAGVSQSPSNKVTEKGKDVELRCDPISGHTALYWYRQSLGQGLEFLIYFQGNSAPDKSGLPSDRFSAERTGGSVSTLTIQRTQQEDSAVYLCASSPLGGVGEAFFGQGTRLTVV.

This clonotype was counted many times. The chain recombines TRBV11-2 with TRBJ2-7, with unresolved D. Germline values: CDR1 SGHAT, CDR2 FQNNGV. There are 12 residues in the CDR3. Between the trimmed V and J ends, which lost 5 bases and 9 bases, there was a span of 14 bases. The CDR3 region is CASSTLGLAQYF. CDR3 DNA sequence: TGTGCCAGCAGCACCCTAGGTTTGGCGCAGTACTTC.

V and J are TRBV9 and TRBJ2-7, with 11 bases fitting TRBD2. This CDR3 spans 15 amino acids. V gave up 4 bases and J gave up 4 bases; unmatched junction bases: 7. CDR1 is SGDLS and CDR2 is YYNGEE in the germline V gene. The CDR3 spells CASSISGGALYEQYF. The DNA of the CDR3 is TGTGCCAGCAGCATTAGCGGGGGGGCTTTATACGAGCAGTACTTC. Together with reference TRBV9 and TRBJ2-7, the CDR3 gives the full variable domain: DSGVTQTPKHLITATGQRVTLRCSPRSGDLSVYWYQQSLDQGLQFLIQYYNGEERAKGNILERFSAQQFPDLHSELNLSSLELGDSALYFCASSISGGALYEQYFGPGTRLTVT.

With respect to this clonotype: This may come from a read error, since a much larger clone is one base off. The rearrangement links TRBV19 to TRBJ2-7; 8 bases agree with TRBD2. Germline-derived CDR1 and CDR2 are LNHDA and SQIVND (reference sequence). The CDR3 has 15 residues. The J segment lost 5 bases and the V segment lost 5 bases, leaving 11 bases of the junction unmatched. In DNA form, the CDR3 reads TGTGCCAGTAGTGAAGCCGCGGGAGGATGGAACGAGCAGTACTTC. This gives the protein CASSEAAGGWNEQYF.

The chain recombines TRBV30 with TRBJ2-7, with 7 bases fitting TRBD1. Germline CDR1 GTSNPN, CDR2 SVGIG (reference sequence). This CDR3 is built from 11 residues. V was clipped by 8 bases and J by 5 bases; unmatched bases: 6. Written as DNA, the CDR3 is TGTGCCGGACACAGGGGCCACGAGCAGTACTTC. It is translated as CAGHRGHEQYF.

In this sample, this clonotype turned up many times. This chain uses TRBV2 with TRBJ2-7; D gene unclear. V shed 10 bases and J shed 0 bases, with 19 bases lying between them. In germline, CDR1 is SNHLY, CDR2 FYNNEI. The CDR3 has 15 amino acids. CDR3 bases: TGTGCCACCGAACACCCGGGCCCGAGCTCCTACGAGCAGTACTTC. It specifies CATEHPGPSSYEQYF. The variable domain in full, completed from reference TRBV2 and TRBJ2-7, reads EPEVTQTPSHQVTQMGQEVILRCVPISNHLYFYWYRQILGQKVEFLVSFYNNEISEKSEIFDDQFSVERPDGSNFTLKIRSTKLEDSAMYFCATEHPGPSSYEQYFGPGTRLTVT.

Concerning this clonotype itself: This may stem from a read error, because a much larger clone lies one nucleotide away. The chain couples TRBV20-1 to TRBJ2-7, with 8 bases lining up with TRBD1. This CDR3 is built from 12 residues. Germline V CDR1 and CDR2: DFQATT, SNEGSKA (reference sequence). The DNA of the CDR3 is TGCAGTGCCCCGGACAGGGCCTACGAGCAGCACTTC. Its translation is CSAPDRAYEQHF.

In this sample, this clonotype turned up many times. The V gene is TRBV12-3 or TRBV12-4, the J gene TRBJ2-7; 7 nucleotides align to TRBD1. V shed 6 bases and J 6 bases; nucleotides not matched to a gene: 5. This CDR3 spans 12 amino acids. This CDR3 reads CASRIQGSEQYF. In DNA form, the CDR3 reads TGTGCCAGCAGAATACAGGGGTCCGAGCAGTACTTC.

The chain recombines TRBV7-8 with TRBJ2-7, with 8 bases fitting TRBD2. Germline loops: CDR1 SGHVS, CDR2 FQNEAQ. V shed 1 base and J 0 bases; nucleotides not matched to a gene: 2. The CDR3 sequence is 15 residues long. The CDR3 reads CASSLDGTSSYEQYF. In DNA form, the CDR3 reads TGTGCCAGCAGCTTAGATGGGACTAGCTCCTACGAGCAGTACTTC.

This clonotype was counted between two and nine times. This rearrangement joins TRBV10-3 to TRBJ2-5; perhaps TRBD1 as D (6 bases). The V gene lost 4 bases and the J gene lost 3 bases, with 12 bases spanning the gap. From germline, CDR1 is ENHRY and CDR2 SYGVKD. This CDR3 spans 14 amino acids. The CDR3 DNA is TGTGCCATCAGTGGAGGGGGACAAAAAGAGACCCAGTACTTC. Its protein product is CAISGGGQKETQYF.

The genes are TRBV12-3 or TRBV12-4 and TRBJ1-2; 8 nucleotides agree with TRBD1. The CDR3 length is 16 residues. The trim removed 2 bases at V and 4 bases at J, leaving 9 bases unmatched. The CDR3 DNA reads as TGTGCCAGCAGTTTACAGCGACAGGGGTCACGCTATGGCTACACCTTC. Translating it yields CASSLQRQGSRYGYTF.

This chain links TRBV10-3 with TRBJ1-1, with 10 bases lining up with TRBD1. The CDR3 contains 13 residues. Trimming at V came to 2 bases and at J to 11 bases, leaving 5 bases not matched to a gene. Germline V gene sequence: CDR1 ENHRY, CDR2 SYGVKD. The CDR3 spells CAISEGTGAFAFF. The CDR3 DNA reads TGTGCCATCAGTGAGGGGACAGGGGCCTTCGCTTTCTTT.

V gene TRBV30 combines with J gene TRBJ1-5, with 8 bases fitting TRBD1. CDR1 is GTSNPN, CDR2 SVGIG, per germline (reference sequence). The length of the CDR3 is 14 residues. J was trimmed by 5 bases and V by 0 bases; bases with no gene match: 3. Written as DNA, the CDR3 is TGTGCCTGGAGTGTAAGGACAGGGCATCAGCCCCAGCATTTT. The encoded protein is CAWSVRTGHQPQHF.

A remark on this clonotype: It is likely a read error, because the conserved phenylalanine at the end of the CDR3 is missing. This chain connects TRBV25-1 to TRBJ1-6; D possibly corresponds to TRBD1 (6 bases). V was cut by 2 bases and J by 10 bases, with 12 bases left in between. CDR3 length equals 14 residues. CDR1 is MGHDK and CDR2 is SYGVNS in the germline V gene. CDR3 coding DNA: TGTGCCAGCAGTGAACAGGGGAGGTGGTCACCCCTCCACTCT. Translated, it gives CASSEQGRWSPLHS.